This passage covers 10 T cell receptor beta chains from one sample sequenced in a study of T cell responses to AZD1222 COVID-19 vaccine. Here immunoSEQ multiplex PCR was the method, and the copy in TCRdb shows in-frame clones only, minus some. The sample consists of over 110,000 clones, 85% to 95% of them appearing once. Sequenced here: peripheral blood, sampled on day 0 of AZD1222 vaccination. The origin of the receptors is an adult in good health.

The V gene is TRBV9, the J gene TRBJ1-2; a weak D match, TRBD1 (6 bases). From germline, CDR1 is SGDLS and CDR2 YYNGEE. CDR3 length: 14 amino acids. Trimming left V 2 bases short and J 6 bases short, with 14 bases between. The CDR3 DNA sequence: TGTGCCAGCAGCGTTGAGGGGGGAAGGGATGGCTACACCTTC. It specifies CASSVEGGRDGYTF.

This chain uses TRBV5-1 with TRBJ1-1; possibly TRBD1 for D (6 bases). Germline-derived CDR1 and CDR2 are SGHRS and YFSETQ. The CDR3 spans 14 residues. V shed 0 bases and J shed 3 bases, with 9 bases lying between them. The CDR3 here is CASSLAGGHTEAFF. In DNA form, the CDR3 reads TGCGCCAGCAGCTTGGCCGGGGGGCACACTGAAGCTTTCTTT. The full variable domain, its missing parts supplied by reference TRBV5-1 and TRBJ1-1, is KAGVTQTPRYLIKTRGQQVTLSCSPISGHRSVSWYQQTPGQGLQFLFEYFSETQRNKGNFPGRFSGRQFSNSRSEMNVSTLELGDSALYLCASSLAGGHTEAFFGQGTRLTVV.

This rearrangement joins TRBV24-1 to TRBJ2-1; D is unclear. The CDR3 is made up of 14 amino acids. The germline CDR1 and CDR2 sequences are KGHDR and SFDVKD. V lost 3 bases and J lost 6, with 11 bases in between. CDR3 loop: CATSDVRESNEQFF. The CDR3 nucleotides are TGTGCCACCAGTGATGTTAGAGAGAGCAATGAGCAGTTCTTC.

V is TRBV7-7 and J is TRBJ2-7; TRBD2 matches at 8 bases. Trimming removed 0 bases from V and 3 bases from J; junction bases left unmatched: 4. Germline-derived CDR1 and CDR2 are SSHAT and FNYEAQ (reference sequence). The CDR3 sequence is 15 residues long. CDR3 DNA: TGTGCCAGCAGCTTAGCTTCGGGAGGGGGCTACGAGCAGTACTTC. Encoded protein: CASSLASGGGYEQYF.

The chain carries TRBV7-8 and TRBJ2-1; the D gene is possibly TRBD2 (6 bases). CDR1 SGHVS and CDR2 FQNEAQ come from the germline V gene. This CDR3 has 15 residues. Trimming left V 2 bases short and J 6 bases short, with 14 bases between. The CDR3 spells CASSLTHGTLNEQFF. CDR3 nucleotides: TGTGCCAGCAGCTTAACCCACGGGACTCTCAATGAGCAGTTCTTC.

The table lists this clone with a few counts. The rearrangement joins TRBV4-3 to TRBJ2-1; maybe TRBD2 (6 bases). Trimming took off 4 bases at V and 2 bases at J, with 15 bases between the two ends. CDR1 is LGHNA, CDR2 YSLEER, per germline. CDR3 length equals 16 residues. CDR3 protein: CASSRGTAGPYNEQFF. CDR3 coding DNA: TGCGCCAGCAGCCGCGGGACTGCGGGACCCTACAATGAGCAGTTCTTC.

The chain couples TRBV30 to TRBJ2-7; 8 bases fit TRBD1. The CDR3 has 13 residues. CDR1 is GTSNPN and CDR2 is SVGIG in the germline V gene (reference sequence). V shed 2 bases and J 6 bases; nucleotides not matched to a gene: 6. CDR3 loop: CAWSPDRVGEQYF. For the CDR3, the DNA is TGTGCCTGGAGTCCGGACAGGGTTGGCGAGCAGTACTTC.

This clone was observed once. The V call is TRBV6-5, the J call TRBJ1-3; D not certain. Between the trimmed V and J ends, which lost 8 bases and 3 bases, there was a span of 11 bases. This CDR3 spans 13 amino acids. Germline CDR1 reads MNHEY; CDR2 reads SVGAGI. The CDR3 region has the DNA TGTGCCAGCTGGGTTTCTTTTGGAAACACCATATATTTT. This gives the protein CASWVSFGNTIYF.

This chain links TRBV13 with TRBJ2-2; tentatively, D is TRBD1 (5 bases). Trimming cost V 4 bases and J 5 bases, with 5 bases left between them. Germline CDR1 reads PRHDT; CDR2 reads FYEKMQ (reference sequence). The CDR3 runs 12 residues. CDR3 nucleotides: TGTGCCAGCAGCTCAGGGACCGGGGAGCTGTTTTTT. This gives the protein CASSSGTGELFF.

V and J are TRBV10-2 and TRBJ2-1; 8 bases fit TRBD2. CDR1 is WSHSY, CDR2 SAAADI, per germline. J lost 9 bases, V lost 6 bases, and 13 bases had no gene match. The CDR3 has 15 residues. CDR3 bases: TGCGCCAGCAGCCCTCGACTAGCGCGAGGTGGTGAGCAGTTCTTC. It specifies CASSPRLARGGEQFF.